One and the same sample provided the 8 T cell receptor beta chains below, sequenced in a study of identical twins. TCRdb re-called the 5' RACE reads through MiXCR, storing one row per CDR3 protein. Of 500,000 or so distinct CDR3 sequences detected, 20% to 25% appear once; the ten largest clones hold 0.91%. These same records also appear under a second study, on T cells expressing NK-cell markers.

The sequencing input was CD4+ T cells sorted from blood. These receptors were taken from a young woman in good health.

The chain couples TRBV20-1 to TRBJ1-6; possibly TRBD1 for D (5 bases). Germline CDR1 reads DFQATT; CDR2 reads SNEGSKA (reference sequence). The V gene lost 3 bases and the J gene lost 8 bases, with 17 bases spanning the gap. This CDR3 is built from 15 residues. DNA for the CDR3: TGCAGTGCTAGGGTATCCCAGGGTGCGGATTCACCCCTCCACTTT. This translates into CSARVSQGADSPLHF.

This clonotype was observed a few times. This chain links TRBV11-3 with TRBJ2-3, with D possibly matching TRBD2 (5 bases). Trimming pared 5 bases from V and 4 bases from J, leaving 10 bases between. The germline CDR1 and CDR2 sequences are SGHNT and YENEEA. This CDR3 is built from 13 residues. CDR3 in DNA: TGTGCCAGCAGCCATCCCGGGGCAGATACGCAGTATTTT. It yields the protein CASSHPGADTQYF.

CDR3 bases: TGTGCCAGCAGTAAGATAGGGGGCAAGTACGAGCAGTACTTC. It translates to CASSKIGGKYEQYF. V usage is TRBV12-3 or TRBV12-4 and J usage is TRBJ2-7, with 7 bases that match TRBD1. The trim removed 5 bases at V and 4 bases at J, leaving 8 bases unmatched. The CDR3 sequence is 14 residues long.

This clonotype was detected only a few times. CDR3 nucleotides: TGTGCCATCAGTGAGTCGGGACAGGCCGGAGTTTCACCCCTCCACTTT. Translating it yields CAISESGQAGVSPLHF. The chain uses TRBV10-3 and TRBJ1-6, with 8 nucleotides matching TRBD1. Germline V gene sequence: CDR1 ENHRY, CDR2 SYGVKD. V trimming: 0 bases; J trimming: 9 bases; junction bases outside the gene matches: 7. The CDR3 loop spans 16 amino acids.

This clonotype was counted ten times or more. J is TRBJ2-5 and V is TRBV15, with D perhaps matching TRBD1 (5 bases). V gave up 4 bases and J gave up 2 bases, with 8 bases separating them. The CDR3 length is 13 residues. Per the germline V gene, CDR1 is LNHNV and CDR2 is YYDKDF (reference sequence). CDR3 DNA sequence: TGTGCCACCAGCAAGGACACACAAGAGACCCAGTACTTC. It specifies CATSKDTQETQYF.

The chain couples TRBV20-1 to TRBJ1-5; 8 bases align to TRBD1. V gave up 2 bases and J gave up 9 bases; unmatched junction bases: 18. Per the germline V gene, CDR1 is DFQATT and CDR2 is SNEGSKA (reference sequence). This CDR3 has 17 residues. The CDR3 is CSARLLGQGTSLGPQHF. The CDR3 bases are TGCAGTGCTAGATTGCTAGGACAGGGAACATCTTTGGGGCCCCAGCATTTT.

With respect to this clonotype: At one end the junction does not follow the germline gene, possibly because of a read error. The J gene is TRBJ2-1, the V gene TRBV11-3; D unresolved. CDR3 length equals 11 residues. Germline lookup yields CDR1 SGHNT and CDR2 YENEEA. DNA of the CDR3: TGTGCCAGCAGCTTAGATAATCTGCCGGTCTTC. Encoded protein: CASSLDNLPVF.

The table lists this clonotype with a few counts. The chain carries TRBV15 and TRBJ2-3; D might be TRBD2 (7 bases). This CDR3 has 15 residues. Trimming cost V 0 bases and J 9 bases, with 16 bases left between them. Per the germline V gene, CDR1 is LNHNV and CDR2 is YYDKDF (reference sequence). The DNA for the CDR3 is TGTGCCACCAGCAGAGATTGGGGCGGGGGCGGAACGCAGTATTTT. Protein: CATSRDWGGGGTQYF.